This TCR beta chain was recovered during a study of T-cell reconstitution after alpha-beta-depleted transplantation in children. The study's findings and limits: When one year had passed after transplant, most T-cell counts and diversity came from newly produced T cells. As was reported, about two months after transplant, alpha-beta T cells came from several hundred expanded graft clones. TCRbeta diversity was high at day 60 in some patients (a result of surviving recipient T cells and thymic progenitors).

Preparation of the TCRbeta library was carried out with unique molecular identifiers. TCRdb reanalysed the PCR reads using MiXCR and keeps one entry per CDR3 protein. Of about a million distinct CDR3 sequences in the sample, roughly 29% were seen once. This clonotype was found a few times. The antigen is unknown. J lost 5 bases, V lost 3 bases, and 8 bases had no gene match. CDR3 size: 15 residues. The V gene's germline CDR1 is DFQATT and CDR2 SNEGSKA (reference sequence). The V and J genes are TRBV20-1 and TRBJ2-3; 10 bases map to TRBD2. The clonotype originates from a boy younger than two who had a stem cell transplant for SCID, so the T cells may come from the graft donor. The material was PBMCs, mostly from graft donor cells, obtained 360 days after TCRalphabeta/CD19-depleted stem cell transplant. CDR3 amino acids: CSARALAGVLDTQYF. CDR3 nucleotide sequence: TGCAGTGCTAGGGCCCTAGCGGGGGTCCTAGATACGCAGTATTTT.